What follows are 2 T cell receptor beta chains derived from one specimen sequenced in a study of blood T cells in healthy people across ages. The authors ran a second PCR of 7 to 11 cycles using a sample-barcoded 5' primer and a J-beta primer mix. TCRdb used MiXCR to reprocess the 5' RACE reads, holding one entry per CDR3 protein. Here the sample spans some 880,000 distinct CDR3 sequences, under 40% being singletons. The source material was blood. All receptors come from a man younger than 30 in good health.

Turning to this clonotype: This may be a read error, as it is one base from a much larger clone. This chain connects TRBV5-7 to TRBJ2-4, with 8 bases aligning to TRBD1. Being an ORF, TRBV5-7 has a function that is uncertain. The CDR3 covers 16 residues. The V and J ends lost 4 bases and 6 bases, in that order; junction bases with no gene match: 12. The CDR3 DNA is TGTGCCAGCAGCGGGGTTGACAGGGGAAAAGGAAACATTCAGTACTTC. Translation: CASSGVDRGKGNIQYF.

V and J are TRBV5-1 and TRBJ2-4, with TRBD1 matching over 10 bases. CDR3 size: 16 residues. Germline lookup yields CDR1 SGHRS and CDR2 YFSETQ. Trimming at V came to 1 base and at J to 13 bases, leaving 14 bases not matched to a gene. CDR3 protein: CASSLLGDRGGNEQYF. The CDR3, as DNA: TGCGCCAGCAGCTTGCTAGGGGACAGGGGCGGAAATGAGCAGTACTTC.